This T cell receptor (beta chain) appears in the sequencing data of a study of T-cell memory formation after mild COVID-19. Study observations and caveats: Memory sampled before infection contained some responding clones, suggesting cross-reactive memory joined. Largely, contracting CD4+ clones fell within CM and EM, and contracting CD8+ clones within EMRA.

TCRdb processed the 5' RACE reads anew with MiXCR; each CDR3 protein has one entry. The sample lists 250,000 to 400,000 distinct CDR3 sequences, 13% to 15% seen once, with around 20% in the top ten. Points on this clonotype: Its antigen is not identified.

The length of the CDR3 is 14 residues. Germline V gene sequence: CDR1 SGHTA, CDR2 FQGNSA. Trimming removed 5 bases at V and 5 bases at J, with 12 bases between. The chain employs TRBV7-2 and TRBJ1-4; no clear D. The sequenced sample consisted of PBMCs or a T cell subset sorted from them (not recorded which). The TCR originated in a man aged 18-30 years who had mild COVID-19 (a few samples of this study predate the infection). Cell type and time point are not known. DNA of the CDR3: TGTGCCAGCAGCACTAGGACGGGGAATGAAAAACTGTTTTTT. Translated, it gives CASSTRTGNEKLFF.